The 6 T cell receptor beta chains presented below share a single source sample, sequenced in a study of PD-1 blockade in classical Hodgkin lymphoma. Profiled with immunoSEQ multiplex PCR; TCRdb holds only in-frame clones, not every one. The sample yields nearly 50,000 clones, about 75% seen once. The time point is: cycle 4 day 1 (C4D1), after less than 7 weeks of nivolumab. All the patients suffered relapse after autologous stem cell transplantation, and brentuximab vedotin exposure differed. Sequencing used peripheral blood mononuclear cells (PBMCs), obtained before the fourth cycle of nivolumab. These receptors were obtained from a human donor with classical Hodgkin lymphoma.

The chain joins TRBV27 to TRBJ2-5, with 7 bases aligning to TRBD1. Germline trimming cut 4 bases from V and 3 bases from J; bases unmatched to any gene: 8. The V gene's germline CDR1 is MNHEY and CDR2 SMNVEV (reference sequence). This CDR3 region has 15 residues. The CDR3 region is CASSSPITGEETQYF. CDR3 bases: TGTGCCAGCAGTTCACCAATTACAGGGGAAGAGACCCAGTACTTC.

The rearrangement joins TRBV28 to TRBJ1-4, with unresolved D. CDR3 length: 14 amino acids. V lost 8 bases to trimming and J lost 0 bases, with 10 bases between them. Germline CDR1 reads MDHEN; CDR2 reads SYDVKM. This chain's CDR3 is CASEEGATNEKLFF. For the CDR3, the DNA is TGTGCCAGCGAAGAAGGTGCAACTAATGAAAAACTGTTTTTT.

This clone occurred a few times. This rearrangement joins TRBV7-8 to TRBJ2-3; 9 bases map to TRBD2. Germline V gene data show CDR1 as SGHVS and CDR2 as FQNEAQ. Trimming removed 3 bases from V and 2 bases from J; junction bases left unmatched: 6. This CDR3 comprises 16 residues. For the CDR3, the DNA is TGTGCCAGCAGCTTTGAAGCGGGAGGAGTCACAGATACGCAGTATTTT. Translating gives CASSFEAGGVTDTQYF.

This chain connects TRBV10-2 to TRBJ2-2, with D perhaps matching TRBD2 (6 bases). The CDR3 totals 14 residues. Germline lookup yields CDR1 WSHSY and CDR2 SAAADI. Between the trimmed V and J ends, which lost 9 bases and 2 bases, there was a span of 13 bases. CDR3 protein: CASKEGTNTGELFF. The CDR3 DNA reads TGCGCCAGTAAGGAGGGAACCAACACCGGGGAGCTGTTTTTT.

The chain carries TRBV29-1 and TRBJ1-2, with unresolved D. Germline V gene data show CDR1 as SQVTM and CDR2 as ANQGSEA. The CDR3 totals 9 residues. The germline V and J ends were trimmed by 5 bases and 8 bases, with 6 bases remaining between them. The CDR3, as DNA: TGCAGCGTTCAGGAGGGCTACACCTTC. Translation gives CSVQEGYTF.

This clone is a singleton in its sample. The germline gene is not matched at one end of the junction; a read error may be the cause. This CDR3 is also generated by other DNA sequences in the sample. This rearrangement joins TRBV7-8 to TRBJ2-5, with a weak D call TRBD1 (5 bases). CDR1 and CDR2 (germline): SGHVS, FQNEAQ. The length of the CDR3 is 14 residues. The DNA of the CDR3 is TGTGCTAGCAGCTTAGGCAGGGTCCAAGAGACCCAGTACTTC. As protein: CASSLGRVQETQYF.